Shown below are 9 T cell receptor beta chains from a single sample sequenced in a study of blood T cell repertoires in COVID-19. This table comes from immunoSEQ multiplex PCR, and its TCRdb copy is limited to in-frame clones, with some not included. The sample records 77,000 or so clones, approximately 85% being singletons. The sample taken for sequencing was peripheral blood. The receptors were gathered from a man older than 75 with acute or convalescent COVID-19.

The rearrangement joins TRBV10-1 to TRBJ2-3, with 8 bases identical to TRBD1. With V trimmed by 5 bases and J by 5 bases, 6 bases remained unmatched. Germline lookup yields CDR1 WNHNN and CDR2 SYGVQD (reference sequence). This CDR3 has 14 amino acids. The CDR3 spells CASSLQGAVDTQYF. DNA of the CDR3: TGCGCCAGCAGTTTGCAGGGGGCAGTAGATACGCAGTATTTT.

This clone was observed a single time. The genes are TRBV29-1 and TRBJ2-5, with D hard to call. Germline values: CDR1 SQVTM, CDR2 ANQGSEA. This CDR3 has 11 residues. Deletions cut 5 bases from V and 1 base from J, with 5 bases between. The CDR3 spells CSVRVQETQYF. In nucleotides, the CDR3 is TGCAGCGTTCGGGTCCAAGAGACCCAGTACTTC.

This clone occurred a few times. This chain connects TRBV7-2 to TRBJ1-5; 8 nucleotides align to TRBD1. This CDR3 has 16 amino acids. V trimming: 5 bases; J trimming: 1 base; junction bases outside the gene matches: 7. Looked up from germline, CDR1 is SGHTA and CDR2 is FQGNSA. Here the CDR3 DNA reads TGTGCCAGCAGCCAATACCGACAGGGGAGCAATCAGCCCCAGCATTTT. This encodes CASSQYRQGSNQPQHF.

This chain joins TRBV4-3 and TRBJ1-1; tentatively, D is TRBD1 (5 bases). Germline V gene data show CDR1 as LGHNA and CDR2 as YSLEER. The CDR3 runs 18 residues. The ends were cut back, 2 bases at V and 4 bases at J, with 23 bases in the middle. This CDR3 reads CASSQQKVFPEGRTEAFF. CDR3 nucleotide sequence: TGCGCCAGCAGCCAACAGAAGGTATTCCCGGAGGGACGCACTGAAGCTTTCTTT.

This chain uses TRBV2 with TRBJ2-4; D is undetermined. The CDR3 spans 15 residues. Germline-derived CDR1 and CDR2 are SNHLY and FYNNEI. Deletions cut 2 bases from V and 3 bases from J, with 11 bases between. CDR3 in amino acids: CASSEKGPGKNIQYF. The CDR3 DNA reads as TGTGCCAGCAGTGAAAAAGGTCCGGGCAAAAACATTCAGTACTTC. The full variable domain, rest sourced from reference TRBV2 and TRBJ2-4, is EPEVTQTPSHQVTQMGQEVILRCVPISNHLYFYWYRQILGQKVEFLVSFYNNEISEKSEIFDDQFSVERPDGSNFTLKIRSTKLEDSAMYFCASSEKGPGKNIQYFGAGTRLSVL.

The CDR3 DNA sequence: TGTGCCAGCAGCTTGCACGGGAGCTACGAGCAGTACTTC. This codes for CASSLHGSYEQYF. V usage is TRBV13 and J usage is TRBJ2-7, with D possibly being TRBD2 (6 bases). Trimming left V 3 bases short and J 3 bases short, with 9 bases between. The germline V gene has CDR1 PRHDT and CDR2 FYEKMQ (reference sequence). The CDR3 is 13 amino acids. The whole variable domain, remainder taken from reference TRBV13 and TRBJ2-7, is AAGVIQSPRHLIKEKRETATLKCYPIPRHDTVYWYQQGPGQDPQFLISFYEKMQSDKGSIPDRFSAQQFSDYHSELNMSSLELGDSALYFCASSLHGSYEQYFGPGTRLTVT.

V gene TRBV6-4 combines with J gene TRBJ1-1; 8 bases match TRBD1. Per germline, CDR1 MRHNA and CDR2 SNTAGT. Trimming took 2 bases from V and 4 from J; bases not matched to a gene: 3. This CDR3 spans 14 amino acids. The chain's CDR3 is CASSDRDRPTEAFF. For the CDR3, the DNA is TGTGCCAGCAGTGACCGGGACAGGCCCACTGAAGCTTTCTTT.

This clone was counted once. J is TRBJ1-2 and V is TRBV7-9, with TRBD1 identical over 8 bases. This CDR3 has 14 residues. Trimming took 3 bases from V and 7 from J; bases not matched to a gene: 7. The germline V gene has CDR1 SEHNR and CDR2 FQNEAQ (reference sequence). CDR3 DNA sequence: TGTGCCAGCAGCTTCCCATCAGGGGGCTTTGGCTACACCTTC. It encodes CASSFPSGGFGYTF. The full variable domain, rest sourced from reference TRBV7-9 and TRBJ1-2, is DTGVSQNPRHKITKRGQNVTFRCDPISEHNRLYWYRQTLGQGPEFLTYFQNEAQLEKSRLLSDRFSAERPKGSFSTLEIQRTEQGDSAMYLCASSFPSGGFGYTFGSGTRLTVV.

The rearrangement uses TRBV11-2 and TRBJ2-3; TRBD1 aligns across 7 bases. This CDR3 has 15 residues. Germline assignment: CDR1 SGHAT and CDR2 FQNNGV. The V segment lost 0 bases and the J segment 1 base; nucleotides outside the gene matches: 1. CDR3 protein: CASSLDTGGTDTQYF. The CDR3 region has the DNA TGTGCCAGCAGCTTAGATACAGGGGGCACAGATACGCAGTATTTT.